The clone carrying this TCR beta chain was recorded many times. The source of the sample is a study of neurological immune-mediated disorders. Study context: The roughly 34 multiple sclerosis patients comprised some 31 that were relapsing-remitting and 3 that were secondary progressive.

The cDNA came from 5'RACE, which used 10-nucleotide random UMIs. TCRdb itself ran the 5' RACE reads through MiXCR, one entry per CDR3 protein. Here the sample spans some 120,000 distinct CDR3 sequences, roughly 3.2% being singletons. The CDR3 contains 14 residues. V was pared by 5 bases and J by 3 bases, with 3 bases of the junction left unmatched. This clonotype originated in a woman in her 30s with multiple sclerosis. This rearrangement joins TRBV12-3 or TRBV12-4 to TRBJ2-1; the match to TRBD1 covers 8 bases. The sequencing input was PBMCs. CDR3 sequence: CASSTGTGYNEQFF. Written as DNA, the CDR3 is TGTGCCAGCAGTACCGGGACAGGCTACAATGAGCAGTTCTTC.